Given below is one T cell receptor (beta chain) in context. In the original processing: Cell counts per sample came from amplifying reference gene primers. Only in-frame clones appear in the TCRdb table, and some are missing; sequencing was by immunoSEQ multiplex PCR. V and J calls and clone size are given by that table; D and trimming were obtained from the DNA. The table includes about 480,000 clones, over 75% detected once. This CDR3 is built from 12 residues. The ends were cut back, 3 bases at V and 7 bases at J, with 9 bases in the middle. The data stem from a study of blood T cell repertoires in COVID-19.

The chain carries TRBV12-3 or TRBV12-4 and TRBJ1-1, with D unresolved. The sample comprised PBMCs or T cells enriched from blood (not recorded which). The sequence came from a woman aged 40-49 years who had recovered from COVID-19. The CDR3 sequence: CASSFIRGEAFF. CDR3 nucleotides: TGTGCCAGCAGTTTTATTCGCGGTGAAGCTTTCTTT.